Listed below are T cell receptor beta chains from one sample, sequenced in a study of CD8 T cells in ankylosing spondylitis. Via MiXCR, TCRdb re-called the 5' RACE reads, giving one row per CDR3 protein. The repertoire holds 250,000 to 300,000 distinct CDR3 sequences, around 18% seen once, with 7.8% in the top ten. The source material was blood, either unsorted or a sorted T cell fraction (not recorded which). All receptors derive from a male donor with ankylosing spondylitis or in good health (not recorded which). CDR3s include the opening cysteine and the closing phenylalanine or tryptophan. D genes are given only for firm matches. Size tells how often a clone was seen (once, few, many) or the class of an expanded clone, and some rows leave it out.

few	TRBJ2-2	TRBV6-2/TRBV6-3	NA	TGTGCCAGCAGCTCTCTAGCGAGGAACACCGGGGAGCTGTTTTTT	CASSSLARNTGELFF
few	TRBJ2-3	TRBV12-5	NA	TGTGCTAGTGGTTTGGTACGAGGGAACAACTCTAGCACAGATACGCAGTATTTT	CASGLVRGNNSSTDTQYF
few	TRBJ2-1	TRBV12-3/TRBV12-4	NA	TGTGCCAGCAGCCACGGCGGTGAGCAGTTCTTC	CASSHGGEQFF
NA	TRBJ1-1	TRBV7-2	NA	TGTGCCAGCAGCTTAGTAGTTGGGATTGCGGGGGGAGCTTTCTTT	CASSLVVGIAGGAFF
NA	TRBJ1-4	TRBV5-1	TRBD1	TGCGCCAGCAGCGTGGGACAGGGAGGAACTAATGAAAAACTGTTTTTT	CASSVGQGGTNEKLFF
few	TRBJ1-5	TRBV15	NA	TGTGCCACCTCCGATCGGACAGTCTCATTTCAGCATTTT	CATSDRTVSFQHF
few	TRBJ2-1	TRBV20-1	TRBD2	TGCAGTGCTACTAACCCTCTAGCGGGATCTATTAATGAGCAGTTCTTC	CSATNPLAGSINEQFF
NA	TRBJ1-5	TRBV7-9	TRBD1	TGTGTCAGCAGCTTAGCCGGACAGGGGAAACAGCCCCAGCATTTT	CVSSLAGQGKQPQHF
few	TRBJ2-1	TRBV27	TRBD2	TGTGCCAGCAGTCTACTGGCGCGGGAGATACTCTATGAGCAGTTCTTC	CASSLLAREILYEQFF
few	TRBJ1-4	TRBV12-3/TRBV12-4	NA	TGTGCCAGCAGCCTTGGGGGAGGGGGGAATGAAAAACTGTTTTTT	CASSLGGGGNEKLFF
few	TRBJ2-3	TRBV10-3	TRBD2	TGTGCCTCATCCCGCGGGAGTGAGACAGATACGCAGTATTTT	CASSRGSETDTQYF
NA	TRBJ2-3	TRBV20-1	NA	TGCAGTGCTAGGTTGTCGCGGGGAGAGGCAGATACGCAGTATTTT	CSARLSRGEADTQYF
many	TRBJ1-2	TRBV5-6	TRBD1	TGTGCCAGCAGCCCGGCAGGGGGCGAAGATGGCTACACCTTC	CASSPAGGEDGYTF
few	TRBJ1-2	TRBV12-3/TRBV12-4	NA	TGTGCCAGCAGTTTAAGGCAGGGAAGGGAGAAGCGCTATGGCTACACCTTC	CASSLRQGREKRYGYTF
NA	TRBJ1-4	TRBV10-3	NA	TGTGCCATCAGCCCAGGGCCTGGAGAGACTCTAAATGAAAAACTGTTTTTT	CAISPGPGETLNEKLFF
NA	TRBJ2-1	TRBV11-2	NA	TGTGCCAGCAGCTTAGATAGGGTACCCGGTGAGCAGTTCTTC	CASSLDRVPGEQFF
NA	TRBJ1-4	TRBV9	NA	TGTGCCAGCAGCGTAGCCCAGGGGTTGGATGAAAAACTGTTTTTT	CASSVAQGLDEKLFF
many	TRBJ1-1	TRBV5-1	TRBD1	TGCGCCAGCAGCGAAACCGGGACAGGCGATACTGAAGCTTTCTTT	CASSETGTGDTEAFF
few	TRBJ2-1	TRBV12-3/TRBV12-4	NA	TGTGCCAGCAGTGGAGCTAGTTACAATGAGCAGTTCTTC	CASSGASYNEQFF
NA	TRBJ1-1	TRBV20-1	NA	TGCAGTGCTAGATCATGGGGAGGAATAAACACTGAAGCTTTCTTT	CSARSWGGINTEAFF
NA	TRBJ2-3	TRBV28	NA	TGTGCCAGCAGTCCCCACCGACTTAGCACAGATACGCAGTATTTT	CASSPHRLSTDTQYF
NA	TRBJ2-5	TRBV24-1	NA	TGTGCCACCAGTGACCCGGGACCCCAAGAGACCCAGTACTTC	CATSDPGPQETQYF
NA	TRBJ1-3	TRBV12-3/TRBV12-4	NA	TGTGCCAGCAGTTTGTTCTCTCTGGGAAACACCATATATTTT	CASSLFSLGNTIYF
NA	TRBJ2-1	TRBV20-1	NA	TGCAGTGCTAGCTCCTACAATGAGCAGTTCTTC	CSASSYNEQFF
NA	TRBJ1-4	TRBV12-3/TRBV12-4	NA	TGTGCCAGCAGCTTGACGGCCGGAAGTGAAAAACTGTTTTTT	CASSLTAGSEKLFF
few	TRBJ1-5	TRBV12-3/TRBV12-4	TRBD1	TGTGCCAGCAGTTTATACTCGACAGGGGAGCAGCCCCAGCATTTT	CASSLYSTGEQPQHF
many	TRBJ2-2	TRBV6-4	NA	TGTGCCAGCAGTGACTCCGGGGGCAGATCGAACACCGGGGAGCTGTTTTTT	CASSDSGGRSNTGELFF
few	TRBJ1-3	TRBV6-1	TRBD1	TGTGCCAGCAGGAGACACCGACCCGGGACAGGGGATGGAAACACCATATATTTT	CASRRHRPGTGDGNTIYF
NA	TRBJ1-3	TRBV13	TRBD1	TGTGCCAGCAGCTTGTGGGCGACAGGGGGAAATCCCGGCTCTGGAAACACCATATATTTT	CASSLWATGGNPGSGNTIYF